This entry lists 5 T cell receptor beta chains sequenced from one sample in a study of regulatory T cells in long-lasting Graves disease. Building the TCR beta libraries relied on iRepertoire HTBI primers, and CDR3 regions underwent Arm-PCR. Via MiXCR, TCRdb re-called the multiplex PCR reads, giving one row per CDR3 protein. The data contain around 400,000 distinct CDR3 sequences, roughly 16% of them singletons. Time point defined: newly diagnosed GD, antithyroid drugs for less than 3 months. Scientists built the TCR library using RNA that was extracted from PBMCs. The input for sequencing was peripheral blood mononuclear cells (PBMCs), taken at new diagnosis, from a patient treated with antithyroid drugs. These receptors were taken from a female donor with Graves disease.

On this clonotype: Given a much more abundant clone one base away, this may be a read error. This chain links TRBV19 with TRBJ1-1, with TRBD1 matching over 9 bases. The CDR3 sequence is 15 residues long. In germline, CDR1 is LNHDA, CDR2 SQIVND (reference sequence). CDR3 in amino acids: CGSSIKTGGNTEAFF. As DNA, the CDR3 is TGTGGCAGTAGTATCAAGACAGGGGGGAACACTGAAGCTTTCTTT.

There are many counts of this clonotype. The rearrangement uses TRBV12-3 or TRBV12-4 and TRBJ2-5, with TRBD1 matching over 7 bases. The CDR3 extends over 15 amino acids. Germline trimming cut 6 bases from V and 5 bases from J; bases unmatched to any gene: 12. Here the CDR3 reads CASRNRDSVMETQYF. As DNA, the CDR3 is TGTGCCAGCAGGAACCGGGACAGTGTAATGGAGACCCAGTACTTC.

This clonotype was detected many times. V usage is TRBV6-5 and J usage is TRBJ2-7; D possibly corresponds to TRBD1 (5 bases). Trimming removed 0 bases at V and 2 bases at J, with 8 bases between. The CDR3 loop spans 14 amino acids. The germline gives CDR1 MNHEY, CDR2 SVGAGI. CDR3 DNA sequence: TGTGCCAGCAGTTACTCTGGGGCAGCCTACGAGCAGTACTTC. Its translation is CASSYSGAAYEQYF.

In its sample, this clonotype was seen many times. This sequence joins TRBV20-1 and TRBJ2-1, with D perhaps matching TRBD2 (6 bases). The germline V and J ends were trimmed by 7 bases and 1 base, with 17 bases remaining between them. Germline V gene sequence: CDR1 DFQATT, CDR2 SNEGSKA (reference sequence). The CDR3 consists of 15 residues. CDR3 protein: CSGSSGLTSYNEQFF. The CDR3 DNA reads as TGCAGTGGAAGCTCGGGACTTACTTCCTACAATGAGCAGTTCTTC.

The chain is built from TRBV4-3 and TRBJ2-1; D uncertain. V was pared by 1 base and J by 1 base, with 5 bases between. The CDR3 extends over 14 amino acids. CDR1 LGHNA and CDR2 YSLEER come from the germline V gene. The CDR3 DNA is TGCGCCAGCAGCCAAGGCGCGTCCTACAATGAGCAGTTCTTC. It translates to CASSQGASYNEQFF.